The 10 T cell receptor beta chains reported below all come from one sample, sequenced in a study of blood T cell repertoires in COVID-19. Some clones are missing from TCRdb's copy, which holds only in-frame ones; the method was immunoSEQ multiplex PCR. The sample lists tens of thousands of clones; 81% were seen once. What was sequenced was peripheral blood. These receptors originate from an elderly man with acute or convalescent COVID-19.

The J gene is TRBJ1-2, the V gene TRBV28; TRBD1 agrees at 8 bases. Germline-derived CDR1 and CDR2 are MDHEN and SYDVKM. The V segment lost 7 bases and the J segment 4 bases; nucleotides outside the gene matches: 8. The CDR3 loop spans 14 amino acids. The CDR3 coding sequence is TGTGCCAGCATGGGGGACAGGCAGGGCTATGGCTACACCTTC. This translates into CASMGDRQGYGYTF.

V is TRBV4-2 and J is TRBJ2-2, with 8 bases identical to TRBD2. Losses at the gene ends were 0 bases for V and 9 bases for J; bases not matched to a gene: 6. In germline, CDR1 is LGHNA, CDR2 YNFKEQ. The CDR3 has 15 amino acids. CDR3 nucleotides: TGTGCCAGCAGCCAAGATAGGGCTAGCGGGCGGGAGCTGTTTTTT. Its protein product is CASSQDRASGRELFF.

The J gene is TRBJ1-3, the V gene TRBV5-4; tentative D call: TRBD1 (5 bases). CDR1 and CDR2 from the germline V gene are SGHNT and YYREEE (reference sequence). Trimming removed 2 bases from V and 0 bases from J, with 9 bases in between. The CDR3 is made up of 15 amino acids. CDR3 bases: TGTGCCAGCAGCTTAGACAGCACCTCTGGAAACACCATATATTTT. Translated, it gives CASSLDSTSGNTIYF.

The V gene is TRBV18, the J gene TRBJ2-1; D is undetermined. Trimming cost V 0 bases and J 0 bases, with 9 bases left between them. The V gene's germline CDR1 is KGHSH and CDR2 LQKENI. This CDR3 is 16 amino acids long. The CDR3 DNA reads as TGTGCCAGCTCACCACCTCGGGTGAGCTCCTACAATGAGCAGTTCTTC. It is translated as CASSPPRVSSYNEQFF.

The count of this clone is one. The CDR3 coding sequence is TGCAGCGTTAGCAGGGGGCCCTCTAATGAAAAACTGTTTTTT. It translates to CSVSRGPSNEKLFF. The genes are TRBV29-1 and TRBJ1-4, with TRBD1 matching 8 bases. The germline gives CDR1 SQVTM, CDR2 ANQGSEA. V was clipped by 5 bases and J by 3 bases; unmatched bases: 5. The CDR3 covers 14 residues.

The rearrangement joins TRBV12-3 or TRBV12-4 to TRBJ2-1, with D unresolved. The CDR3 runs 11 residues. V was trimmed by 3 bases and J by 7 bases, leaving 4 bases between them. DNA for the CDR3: TGTGCCAGCAGTTTCGGGAATGAGCAGTTCTTC. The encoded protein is CASSFGNEQFF.

In DNA form, the CDR3 reads TGCAGTGCTAGTACAGACACAAATTCACCCCTCCACTTT. It translates to CSASTDTNSPLHF. This chain uses TRBV20-1 with TRBJ1-6; D remains ambiguous. V was pared by 3 bases and J by 7 bases, with 10 bases between. The CDR3 is made up of 13 amino acids. Germline V gives CDR1 DFQATT, CDR2 SNEGSKA (reference sequence).

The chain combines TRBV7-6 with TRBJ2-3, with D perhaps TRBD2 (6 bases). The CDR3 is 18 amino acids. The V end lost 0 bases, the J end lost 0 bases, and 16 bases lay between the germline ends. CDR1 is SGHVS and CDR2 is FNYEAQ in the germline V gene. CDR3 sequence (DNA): TGTGCCAGCAGCTTAGCGGGCGCGGGGACCACTAGCACAGATACGCAGTATTTT. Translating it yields CASSLAGAGTTSTDTQYF.

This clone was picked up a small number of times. This CDR3 reads CASSPRQGWMENTEAFF. CDR3 coding DNA: TGTGCCAGCAGTCCGAGACAGGGATGGATGGAGAACACTGAAGCTTTCTTT. The chain employs TRBV27 and TRBJ1-1; 7 positions match TRBD1. This CDR3 is 17 amino acids long. Germline lookup yields CDR1 MNHEY and CDR2 SMNVEV (reference sequence). After removal of 5 bases from V and 1 base from J, the junction contained 13 bases not matched to a gene.

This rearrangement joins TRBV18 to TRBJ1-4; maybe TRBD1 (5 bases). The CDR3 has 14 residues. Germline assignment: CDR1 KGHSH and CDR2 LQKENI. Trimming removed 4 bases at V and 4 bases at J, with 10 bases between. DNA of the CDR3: TGTGCCAGCTCACGACAGAGGAGTAATGAAAAACTGTTTTTT. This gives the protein CASSRQRSNEKLFF.